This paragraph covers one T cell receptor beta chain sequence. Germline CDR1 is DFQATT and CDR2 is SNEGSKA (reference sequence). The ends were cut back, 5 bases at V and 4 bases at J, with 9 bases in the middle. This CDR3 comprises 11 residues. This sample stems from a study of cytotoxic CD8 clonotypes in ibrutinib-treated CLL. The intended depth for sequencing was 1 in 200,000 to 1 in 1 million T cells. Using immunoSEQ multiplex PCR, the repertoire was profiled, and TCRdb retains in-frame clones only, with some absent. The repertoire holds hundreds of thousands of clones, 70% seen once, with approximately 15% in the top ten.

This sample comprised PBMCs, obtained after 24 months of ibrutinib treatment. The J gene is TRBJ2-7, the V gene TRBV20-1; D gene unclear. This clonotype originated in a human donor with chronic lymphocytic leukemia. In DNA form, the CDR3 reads TGCAGTGCTTCCTTGGATTACGAGCAGTACTTC. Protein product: CSASLDYEQYF.